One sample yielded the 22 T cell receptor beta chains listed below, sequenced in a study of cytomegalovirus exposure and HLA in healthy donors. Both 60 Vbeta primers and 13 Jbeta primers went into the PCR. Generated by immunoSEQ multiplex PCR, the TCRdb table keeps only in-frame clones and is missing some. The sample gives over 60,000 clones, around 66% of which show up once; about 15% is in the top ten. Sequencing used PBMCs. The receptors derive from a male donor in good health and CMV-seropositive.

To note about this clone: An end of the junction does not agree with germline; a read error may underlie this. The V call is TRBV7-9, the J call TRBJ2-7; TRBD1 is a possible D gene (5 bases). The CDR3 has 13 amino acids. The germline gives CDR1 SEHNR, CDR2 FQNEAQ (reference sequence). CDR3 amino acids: CSSSKDTTYEQYF. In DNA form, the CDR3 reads TGTTCCAGCAGCAAGGACACGACCTACGAGCAGTACTTC. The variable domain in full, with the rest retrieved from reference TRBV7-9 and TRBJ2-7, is DTGVSQNPRHKITKRGQNVTFRCDPISEHNRLYWYRQTLGQGPEFLTYFQNEAQLEKSRLLSDRFSAERPKGSFSTLEIQRTEQGDSAMYLCSSSKDTTYEQYFGPGTRLTVT.

The CDR3 coding sequence is TGTGCCAGTAGTATACAAGGGGGCCAAGGCTACACCTTC. It translates to CASSIQGGQGYTF. The genes are TRBV19 and TRBJ1-2; 7 nucleotides align to TRBD1. Germline V gene data show CDR1 as LNHDA and CDR2 as SQIVND (reference sequence). CDR3 length: 13 residues. The trim removed 2 bases at V and 8 bases at J, leaving 5 bases unmatched.

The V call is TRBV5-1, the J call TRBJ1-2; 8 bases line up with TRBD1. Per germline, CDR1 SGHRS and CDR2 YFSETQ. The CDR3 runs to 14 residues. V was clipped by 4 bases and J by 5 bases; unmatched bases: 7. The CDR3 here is CASSLGQGGYGYTF. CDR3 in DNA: TGCGCCAGCAGCCTCGGACAGGGTGGATATGGCTACACCTTC.

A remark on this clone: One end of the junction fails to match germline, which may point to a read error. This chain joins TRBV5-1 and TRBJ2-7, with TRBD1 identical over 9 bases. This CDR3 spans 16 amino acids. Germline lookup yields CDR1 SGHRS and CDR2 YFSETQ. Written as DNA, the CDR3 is TGTGAGGCTGGGGAGCCGGTAGCGGACAGGGGCCCCGAGCAGTACTTC. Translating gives CEAGEPVADRGPEQYF.

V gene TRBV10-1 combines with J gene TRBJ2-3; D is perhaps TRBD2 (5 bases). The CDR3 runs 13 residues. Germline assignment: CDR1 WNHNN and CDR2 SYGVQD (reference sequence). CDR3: CATLPAGGDTQYF. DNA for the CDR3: TGCGCGACTTTGCCTGCAGGAGGAGATACGCAGTATTTT.

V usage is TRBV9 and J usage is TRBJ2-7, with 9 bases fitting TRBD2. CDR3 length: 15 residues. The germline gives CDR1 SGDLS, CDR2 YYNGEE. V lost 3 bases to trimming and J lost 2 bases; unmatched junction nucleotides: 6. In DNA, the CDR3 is TGTGCCAGCAGCGCCGCTAGCGGGGAGCCCTACGAGCAGTACTTC. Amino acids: CASSAASGEPYEQYF.

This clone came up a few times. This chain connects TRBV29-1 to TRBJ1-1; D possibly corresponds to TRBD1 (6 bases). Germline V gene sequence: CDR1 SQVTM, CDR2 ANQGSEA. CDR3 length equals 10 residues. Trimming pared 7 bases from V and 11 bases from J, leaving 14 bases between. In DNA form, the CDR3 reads TGCAGCGGTGGACAGTCCGTGGCTTTCTTT. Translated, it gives CSGGQSVAFF.

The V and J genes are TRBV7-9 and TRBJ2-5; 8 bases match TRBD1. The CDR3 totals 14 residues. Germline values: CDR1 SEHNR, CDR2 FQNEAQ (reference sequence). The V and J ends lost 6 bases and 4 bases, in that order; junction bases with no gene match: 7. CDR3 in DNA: TGTGCCAGCAGGGCGAGACAGGGGCCAGAGACCCAGTACTTC. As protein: CASRARQGPETQYF.

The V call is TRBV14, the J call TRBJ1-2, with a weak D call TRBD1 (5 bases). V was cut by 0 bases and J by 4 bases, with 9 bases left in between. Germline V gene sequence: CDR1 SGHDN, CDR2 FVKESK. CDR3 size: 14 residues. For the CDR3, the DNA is TGTGCCAGCAGCCAAGACGTGGGGCCCTATGGCTACACCTTC. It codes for CASSQDVGPYGYTF.

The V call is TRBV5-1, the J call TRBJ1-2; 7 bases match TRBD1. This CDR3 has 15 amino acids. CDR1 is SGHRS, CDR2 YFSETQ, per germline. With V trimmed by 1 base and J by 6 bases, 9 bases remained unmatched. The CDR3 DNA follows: TGCGCCAGCAGCTTGCGGAGGGGGCGCCTTGATGGCTACACCTTC. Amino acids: CASSLRRGRLDGYTF.

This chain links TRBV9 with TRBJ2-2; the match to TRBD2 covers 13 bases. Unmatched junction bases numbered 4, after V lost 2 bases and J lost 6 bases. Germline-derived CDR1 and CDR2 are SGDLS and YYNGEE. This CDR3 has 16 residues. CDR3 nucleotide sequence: TGTGCCAGCAGCGTGGGACTAGCGGGATTCTCCGGGGAGCTGTTTTTT. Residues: CASSVGLAGFSGELFF.

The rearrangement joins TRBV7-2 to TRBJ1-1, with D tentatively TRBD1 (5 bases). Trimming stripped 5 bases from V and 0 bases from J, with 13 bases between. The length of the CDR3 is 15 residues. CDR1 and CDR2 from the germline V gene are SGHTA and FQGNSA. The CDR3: CASSLRQLMNTEAFF. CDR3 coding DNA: TGTGCCAGCAGCCTCCGACAGCTCATGAACACTGAAGCTTTCTTT.

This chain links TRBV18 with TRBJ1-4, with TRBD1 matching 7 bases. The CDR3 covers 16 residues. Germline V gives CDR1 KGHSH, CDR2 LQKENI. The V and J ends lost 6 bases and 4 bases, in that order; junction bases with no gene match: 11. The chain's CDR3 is CASSPFYRDSNEKLFF. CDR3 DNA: TGTGCCAGCTCTCCCTTTTATCGGGACAGTAATGAAAAACTGTTTTTT.

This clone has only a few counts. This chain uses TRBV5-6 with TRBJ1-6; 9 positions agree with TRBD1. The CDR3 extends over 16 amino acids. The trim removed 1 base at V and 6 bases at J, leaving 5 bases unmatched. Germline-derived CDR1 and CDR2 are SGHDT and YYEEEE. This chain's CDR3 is CASSLLTGGFNSPLHF. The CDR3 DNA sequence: TGTGCCAGCAGCTTGTTAACAGGGGGCTTTAATTCACCCCTCCACTTT.

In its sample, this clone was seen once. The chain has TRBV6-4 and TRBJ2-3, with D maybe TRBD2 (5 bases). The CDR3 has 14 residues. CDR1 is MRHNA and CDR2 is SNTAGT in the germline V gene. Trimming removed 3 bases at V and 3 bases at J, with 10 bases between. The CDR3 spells CASSEGGRTDTQYF. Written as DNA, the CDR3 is TGTGCCAGCAGTGAGGGTGGGAGAACAGATACGCAGTATTTT.

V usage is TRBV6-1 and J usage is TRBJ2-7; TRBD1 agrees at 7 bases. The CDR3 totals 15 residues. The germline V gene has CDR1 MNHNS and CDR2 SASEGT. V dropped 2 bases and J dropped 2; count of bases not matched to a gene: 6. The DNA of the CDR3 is TGTGCCAGCAGTGAACCACAGGGGATCCCCTACGAGCAGTACTTC. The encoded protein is CASSEPQGIPYEQYF.

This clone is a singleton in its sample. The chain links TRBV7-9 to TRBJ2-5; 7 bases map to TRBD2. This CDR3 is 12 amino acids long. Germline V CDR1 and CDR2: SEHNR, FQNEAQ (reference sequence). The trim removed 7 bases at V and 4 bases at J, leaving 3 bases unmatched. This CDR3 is CASNTGGETQYF. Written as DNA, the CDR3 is TGTGCCAGCAACACGGGGGGAGAGACCCAGTACTTC.

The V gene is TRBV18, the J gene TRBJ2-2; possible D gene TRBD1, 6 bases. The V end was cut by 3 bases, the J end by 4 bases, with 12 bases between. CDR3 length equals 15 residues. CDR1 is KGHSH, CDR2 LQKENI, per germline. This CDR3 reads CASSPSQGSTGELFF. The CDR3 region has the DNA TGTGCCAGCTCACCCTCCCAGGGGAGCACCGGGGAGCTGTTTTTT. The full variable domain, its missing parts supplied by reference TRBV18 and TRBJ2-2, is NAGVMQNPRHLVRRRGQEARLRCSPMKGHSHVYWYRQLPEEGLKFMVYLQKENIIDESGMPKERFSAEFPKEGPSILRIQQVVRGDSAAYFCASSPSQGSTGELFFGEGSRLTVL.

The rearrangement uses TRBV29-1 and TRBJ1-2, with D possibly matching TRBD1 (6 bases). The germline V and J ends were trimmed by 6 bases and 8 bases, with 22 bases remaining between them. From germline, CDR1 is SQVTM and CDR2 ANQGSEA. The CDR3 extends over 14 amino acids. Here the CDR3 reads CSVRGGQISHGYTF. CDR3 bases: TGCAGCGTGAGAGGAGGACAGATTTCTCACGGCTACACCTTC.

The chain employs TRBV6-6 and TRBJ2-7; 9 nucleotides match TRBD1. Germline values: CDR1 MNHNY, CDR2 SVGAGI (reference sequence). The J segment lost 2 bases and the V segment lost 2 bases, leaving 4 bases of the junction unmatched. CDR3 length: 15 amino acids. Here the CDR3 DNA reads TGTGCCAGCAGTTACGGGACAGGGAGCGCCTACGAGCAGTACTTC. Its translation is CASSYGTGSAYEQYF.

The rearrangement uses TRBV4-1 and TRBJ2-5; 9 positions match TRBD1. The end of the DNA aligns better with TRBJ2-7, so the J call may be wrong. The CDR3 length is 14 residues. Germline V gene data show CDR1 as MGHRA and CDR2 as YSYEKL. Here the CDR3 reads CASTLDRGRYEQYF. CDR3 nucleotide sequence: TGCGCCAGCACTCTGGACAGGGGCAGGTACGAGCAGTACTTC.

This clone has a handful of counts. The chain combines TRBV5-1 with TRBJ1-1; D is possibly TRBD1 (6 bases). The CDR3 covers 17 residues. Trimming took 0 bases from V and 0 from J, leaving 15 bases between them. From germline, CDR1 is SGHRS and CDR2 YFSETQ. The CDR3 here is CASSLEIGTNMNTEAFF. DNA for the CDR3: TGCGCCAGCAGCTTGGAGATCGGGACAAACATGAACACTGAAGCTTTCTTT.